The present T cell receptor (beta chain) was sequenced within a study of monozygotic twins with inflammatory bowel disease. CDR1 is SGHNT, CDR2 YYREEE, per germline (reference sequence). This CDR3 comprises 14 residues. Template switching was used to attach UMIs, which incorporated a 6-nucleotide sample barcode. TCRalpha and TCRbeta cDNA was put through two nested PCRs of roughly 15 and 9 cycles. TCRdb derives one entry per CDR3 protein from the 5' RACE reads, leaving out DNA. Its table records hundreds of thousands of distinct CDR3 sequences. Material for sequencing was blood. This chain joins TRBV5-4 and TRBJ2-7. This sequence was found in a human donor with ulcerative colitis or Crohn's disease, or a healthy co-twin of an affected twin (not recorded which). CDR3 loop: CASSLAVWTHEQYF.